The T cell receptor beta chain under discussion was sequenced for a study of beta chain features in type 1 diabetes. Turning to the study itself: Researchers looked at fewer than 110 million sorted cells across all samples. Study-wide findings and caveats: VDJ junctions from type 1 diabetes patients carried fewer insertions and larger deletions. In all four CD4+ subsets, TCRB CDR3 length was significantly, moderately reduced in type 1 diabetes.

Expressed TCRB transcripts were sequenced because the isolated RNA had all been reverse transcribed beforehand. Assay used: immunoSEQ multiplex PCR; TCRdb lists only in-frame clones, some missing. The table has some 160,000 clones, about 9.1% seen once. This clone showed up many times. What it binds is not known. The CDR3 consists of 14 residues. V lost 5 bases and J lost 6; bases outside the gene matches: 9. The germline V gene encodes CDR1 SEHNR and CDR2 FQNEAQ (reference sequence). This sequence originates from a woman aged 18-29 years in good health. V and J are TRBV7-9 and TRBJ1-1; 7 positions match TRBD1. Sequencing input: central memory CD4+ T cells from blood. The CDR3 region has the DNA TGTGCCAGCAGCGCGTCGACAGGGTTCGCTGAAGCTTTCTTT. Translating gives CASSASTGFAEAFF. Together with reference TRBV7-9 and TRBJ1-1, the CDR3 gives the full variable domain: DTGVSQNPRHKITKRGQNVTFRCDPISEHNRLYWYRQTLGQGPEFLTYFQNEAQLEKSRLLSDRFSAERPKGSFSTLEIQRTEQGDSAMYLCASSASTGFAEAFFGQGTRLTVV.